This T cell receptor beta chain was identified in a study of blood T cell repertoires in COVID-19. Germline V lookup: CDR1 SGHTA, CDR2 FQGNSA. After removal of 1 base from V and 2 bases from J, the junction contained 3 bases not matched to a gene. CDR3 length: 15 residues. Sequenced by immunoSEQ multiplex PCR; TCRdb stores in-frame clones only, minus some. The sample holds roughly 290,000 clones, approximately 89% seen once. Sequenced: peripheral blood. This receptor was obtained from an older woman with acute or convalescent COVID-19. The V and J genes are TRBV7-2 and TRBJ1-2, with 8 bases fitting TRBD1. The CDR3 is CASSLGAGGNYGYTF. The CDR3 region has the DNA TGTGCCAGCAGCTTAGGGGCAGGGGGCAACTATGGCTACACCTTC.